This record looks at one T cell receptor (beta chain) sequence and its context. The clone's antigen remains unknown. Within one base of it there is no much larger clone, and no base qualities were kept. This sample was taken from a study of blood T cells in healthy people across ages (dated by TCRdb to between 2014 and 2016). Regarding the complete study: In model experiments, template switching captured about one uniquely barcoded TCR beta cDNA molecule for every two T cells. Age-related changes in TCR beta repertoire diversity were measured in the study by deep sequencing normalized with unique cDNA molecular identifiers. The study analyzed two additional independent replicas of 1 million unique cDNA reads from the same blood draw for two donors, one aged 18 to 30 and one aged 80 or older. To avoid experimental bias, donors of different ages were spread randomly across the sequencing lanes. The donors were divided into four age groups: young (average about 15 years), middle-aged (about 40), aged (approximately 62) and long-lived (approximately 74). The full study reports these points: The percentage of naive T cells measured by flow cytometry correlated strongly with observed TCR beta diversity. Estimates of total diversity based on one million sequenced T cells were considered lower bounds and underestimates. Because profiling used bulk unsorted PBMCs, naive and antigen-experienced compartments could not be compared conclusively. As age increased, observed TCR beta diversity per million T cells dropped in a roughly linear way, and a significant reduction was already evident by age about 40. Because donor CMV infection status was unknown, age-related changes in expanded clonotypes were potentially confounded. Compared with the aged group, the long-lived group had more naive CD4+ T cells, fewer expanded clones and increased TCR diversity, suggesting age selection.

Donors were a few dozen systemically healthy Caucasian individuals from Russia aged 6 to 90 years. Each donor gave around 9.5 milliliters of peripheral blood, collected into EDTA-treated Vacutainer tubes. Ficoll-Paque density-gradient centrifugation was used to isolate PBMCs, with at least 7 million per sample. Total RNA, at least 6 micrograms per sample, was extracted from PBMCs with Trizol reagent. For every donor, an aliquot of PBMCs went through flow cytometry to measure the percentages of naive CD45RAhigh/CD27high T cells. Reading from cysteine to phenylalanine, the CDR3 counts 14 amino acids. The entry retains the CDR3 DNA only, 42 bases that are in frame from base 1. Based on the germline V gene, the CDR1 and CDR2 sequences are SGHTA and FQGNSA. Deletion took 2 bases off V and 9 bases off J, with a span of 11 bases between the germline ends. Library preparation employed 5' RACE. Instrument on record: Illumina HiSeq 2500. A second PCR of roughly 6 to 11 cycles was run with a J-beta primer mix and a sample-barcoded 5' primer. Each TCR beta cDNA molecule received a unique molecular identifier from a template-switch 5' adaptor carrying 12 random nucleotides. Each sample yielded at least 2.5 million CDR3-containing paired-end reads. The Mint cDNA synthesis kit, primed by a TRBC-specific oligonucleotide, was used to synthesize first-strand cDNA from all RNA. After uracil-DNA glycosylase treatment, a first 18-cycle PCR used universal primers M1SS and BC2_uni_R on all cDNA. Under the source paper's analysis protocol: For normalization, 1 million high-quality reads, each with a distinct molecular identifier, were randomly selected from each sample. Reads with shared molecular identifiers were discarded instead of being binned into consensus sequences. MiTCR, with a Q25 quality threshold and the strictest error-elimination algorithm, was used for CDR3 identification, clonotype clustering and error correction. Lower-bound total TCR beta diversity was estimated with a nonparametric unseen species model using Euler transformation. Through fastp at Q25 and MiXCR, TCRdb rebuilt clones from the public reads, retaining in-frame beta chains. Identical CDR3 protein sequences are pooled into one entry, listed with their most common genes and DNA. The V and J calls and clone size come from TCRdb's table, not from the authors' own analysis. The table for this sample lists about 1.6 million distinct CDR3 sequences; 30% to 35% of them were counted only once. Roughly 10% of the sample comes from the top ten.

The sequence was collected from a woman in her 30s in good health. The chain uses TRBV7-2 and TRBJ1-6; TRBD1 might be the D gene, on 5 matching bases. Sample: blood. In nucleotide form, the sequence is TGTGCCAGCAGCTTAATCAGGGCTGGTTCACCCCTCCACTTT. This translates into CASSLIRAGSPLHF.